The 20 T cell receptor beta chains below all came from one sample that was sequenced in a study of T cell responses to AZD1222 COVID-19 vaccine (dated by TCRdb to the early 2020s). The sample's time point label, in plain terms: about 28 days (+/-7) after the second vaccine dose. This specimen's treatment or condition label, interpreted: meningococcal conjugate vaccine given as trial control. The method behind the library was the immunoSEQ multiplex PCR assay. Drawn from immuneACCESS, this table holds only the in-frame rearrangements with V and J called that TCRdb kept. Clones are partly lost; checked studies trace under half to an unresolved V gene and leave the rest unexplained. The sample table records some 150,000 clones; 75% to 85% of these occur just once. The ten top clones hold around 8% of the sample. The input for sequencing was peripheral blood, taken 28 days after the second dose of the MenACWY control vaccine. The receptors come from an adult who received the MenACWY meningococcal vaccine as a control.

Notes on this clone: Only one base separates this from a far larger clonotype, so it likely reflects a read error. V is TRBV2 and J is TRBJ1-5; 7 positions agree with TRBD1. The ends lost 8 bases at V and 6 bases at J; junction bases unmatched: 13. The CDR3 consists of 15 residues. CDR1 is SNHLY and CDR2 is FYNNEI in the germline V gene. The CDR3 protein is CASCRQGGESQPQHF. The CDR3, as DNA: TGTGCCAGCTGTCGCCAGGGGGGGGAGAGTCAGCCCCAGCATTTT.

V usage is TRBV5-4 and J usage is TRBJ1-2; D perhaps matches TRBD1 (6 bases). Trimming took off 2 bases at V and 2 bases at J, with 13 bases between the two ends. This CDR3 region has 15 residues. CDR1 and CDR2 from the germline V gene are SGHNT and YYREEE (reference sequence). The CDR3 region is CASSFRDTLNYGYTF. CDR3 sequence (DNA): TGTGCCAGCAGCTTCCGGGACACCCTCAACTATGGCTACACCTTC.

To note about this clone: This sample includes further DNA sequences coding for the same CDR3. The V gene is TRBV5-1, the J gene TRBJ2-6; D is perhaps TRBD1 or TRBD2 (5 bases each). The V end was cut by 7 bases, the J end by 1 base, with 12 bases between. The CDR3 length is 15 residues. The germline V gene has CDR1 SGHRS and CDR2 YFSETQ. The CDR3 nucleotides are TGCGCCAGCTCGTCCGGGGCGTCTGGGGCCAACGTCCTGACTTTC. This encodes CASSSGASGANVLTF.

The CDR3 DNA is TGTGCCAGCAGGGAAGCCCAACTTCAGGGTTATGGCTACACCTTC. This translates into CASREAQLQGYGYTF. V is TRBV7-9 and J is TRBJ1-2; D might be TRBD1 (5 bases). V was pared by 6 bases and J by 5 bases, with 19 bases between. The germline V gene has CDR1 SEHNR and CDR2 FQNEAQ (reference sequence). The CDR3 extends over 15 amino acids.

This clone was detected only a few times. The V call is TRBV30, the J call TRBJ1-2, with D tentatively TRBD1 (6 bases). V was cut by 2 bases and J by 4 bases, with 8 bases left in between. The CDR3 length is 12 residues. Germline V gives CDR1 GTSNPN, CDR2 SVGIG (reference sequence). CDR3 bases: TGTGCCTGGAGTAGACAGGTCTATGGCTACACCTTC. It yields the protein CAWSRQVYGYTF.

The chain couples TRBV5-1 to TRBJ2-7, with TRBD1 identical over 7 bases. The CDR3 runs 13 residues. J lost 7 bases, V lost 4 bases, and 8 bases had no gene match. The germline V gene has CDR1 SGHRS and CDR2 YFSETQ. The CDR3 sequence: CASSVISGGEQYV. CDR3 nucleotide sequence: TGCGCCAGCAGCGTGATCTCAGGGGGAGAGCAGTACGTC.

The chain is built from TRBV28 and TRBJ2-1, with D unresolved. CDR1 is MDHEN, CDR2 SYDVKM, per germline. Trimming removed 5 bases at V and 2 bases at J, with 16 bases between. CDR3 length: 16 residues. The DNA of the CDR3 is TGTGCCAGCAGTGGGGTGACTCCCGGCCCCTACAATGAGCAGTTCTTC. Encoded protein: CASSGVTPGPYNEQFF.

This rearrangement joins TRBV18 to TRBJ2-7, with D possibly called TRBD1 or TRBD2 (5 bases each). V dropped 1 base and J dropped 2 bases, with 18 bases sitting between them. CDR1 is KGHSH and CDR2 is LQKENI in the germline V gene. CDR3 length equals 17 residues. CDR3 DNA: TGTGCCAGCTCACCACAGAGGGGAACAGTCAACCCCTACGAGCAGTACTTC. Amino acids: CASSPQRGTVNPYEQYF. Supplemented by reference TRBV18 and TRBJ2-7, the full variable domain reads NAGVMQNPRHLVRRRGQEARLRCSPMKGHSHVYWYRQLPEEGLKFMVYLQKENIIDESGMPKERFSAEFPKEGPSILRIQQVVRGDSAAYFCASSPQRGTVNPYEQYFGPGTRLTVT.

CDR3 region: CASSRGQAIYGYTF. The CDR3, as DNA: TGTGCCAGCAGTCGTGGACAGGCGATCTATGGCTACACCTTC. This chain uses TRBV7-9 with TRBJ1-2; 7 bases align to TRBD1. Germline values: CDR1 SEHNR, CDR2 FQNEAQ (reference sequence). The V gene end was trimmed by 6 bases and the J gene end by 4 bases; junction bases not matched to a gene: 8. This CDR3 comprises 14 residues.

V usage is TRBV24-1 and J usage is TRBJ2-1, with D possibly TRBD2 on 6 matching bases. Germline CDR1 reads KGHDR; CDR2 reads SFDVKD. Deletions cut 5 bases from V and 8 bases from J, with 15 bases between. This CDR3 contains 14 residues. CDR3 region: CATSATGGIHEQFF. The CDR3 DNA sequence: TGTGCCACCAGTGCTACTGGAGGGATCCATGAGCAGTTCTTC.

The J gene is TRBJ2-7, the V gene TRBV12-5; 8 bases fit TRBD1. The CDR3 consists of 14 residues. Germline lookup yields CDR1 LGHNT and CDR2 FRNRAP. The V and J ends lost 6 bases and 5 bases, in that order; junction bases with no gene match: 9. As DNA, the CDR3 is TGTGCTAGTGGCCCTACGACAGGGGTCCACGAGCAGTACTTC. The encoded protein is CASGPTTGVHEQYF. Full variable domain (remainder filled in from reference TRBV12-5 and TRBJ2-7): DARVTQTPRHKVTEMGQEVTMRCQPILGHNTVFWYRQTMMQGLELLAYFRNRAPLDDSGMPKDRFSAEMPDATLATLKIQPSEPRDSAVYFCASGPTTGVHEQYFGPGTRLTVT.

This CDR3 reads CASSLPGEGTWGYGYTF. CDR3 nucleotides: TGTGCCAGCAGCTTGCCCGGTGAGGGGACGTGGGGCTATGGCTACACCTTC. V gene TRBV5-6 combines with J gene TRBJ1-2; D might be TRBD1 (5 bases). CDR1 and CDR2 (germline): SGHDT, YYEEEE. The germline V and J ends were trimmed by 1 base and 4 bases, with 20 bases remaining between them. The CDR3 runs to 17 residues. The full variable domain, its missing parts supplied by reference TRBV5-6 and TRBJ1-2, is DAGVTQSPTHLIKTRGQQVTLRCSPKSGHDTVSWYQQALGQGPQFIFQYYEEEERQRGNFPDRFSGHQFPNYSSELNVNALLLGDSALYLCASSLPGEGTWGYGYTFGSGTRLTVV.

The chain employs TRBV5-6 and TRBJ2-7, with 8 bases identical to TRBD1. CDR1 and CDR2 (germline): SGHDT, YYEEEE. The junction had 3 bases not matched to a gene; V was cut back by 7 bases and J by 3 bases. This CDR3 has 12 residues. DNA for the CDR3: TGTGCCAGCGCTGACAGGGGCTACGAGCAGTACTTC. This codes for CASADRGYEQYF.

This chain's CDR3 is CASPGTGATYGYTF. DNA for the CDR3: TGTGCCAGTCCCGGGACAGGGGCCACCTATGGCTACACCTTC. The J gene is TRBJ1-2, the V gene TRBV2; TRBD1 matches 10 bases. Germline V lookup: CDR1 SNHLY, CDR2 FYNNEI. Germline trimming cut 9 bases from V and 4 bases from J; bases unmatched to any gene: 8. This CDR3 contains 14 residues.

The gene calls are TRBV7-8 and TRBJ2-2; 13 bases agree with TRBD2. V gave up 7 bases and J gave up 3 bases; unmatched junction bases: 11. The CDR3 consists of 18 residues. CDR1 SGHVS and CDR2 FQNEAQ come from the germline V gene. The CDR3 DNA is TGTGCCAGCACCGTATGGACTAGCGGGGGCATTTACACCGGGGAGCTGTTTTTT. Its protein product is CASTVWTSGGIYTGELFF.

The chain uses TRBV10-3 and TRBJ2-1, with D perhaps matching TRBD2 (7 bases). This CDR3 is built from 15 residues. Germline loops: CDR1 ENHRY, CDR2 SYGVKD. Trimming removed 5 bases from V and 7 bases from J, with 18 bases in between. The CDR3: CAISQGGGAFNEQFF. The DNA for the CDR3 is TGTGCCATCAGTCAAGGCGGGGGCGCGTTTAATGAGCAGTTCTTC.

J is TRBJ2-3 and V is TRBV27; 10 bases fit TRBD2. Per germline, CDR1 MNHEY and CDR2 SMNVEV (reference sequence). This CDR3 contains 15 residues. Germline trimming cut 6 bases from V and 5 bases from J; bases unmatched to any gene: 8. The CDR3: CASRKRGGHEDTQYF. The CDR3 DNA follows: TGTGCCAGCAGAAAGCGGGGGGGCCATGAAGATACGCAGTATTTT.

In its sample, this clone was seen once. The J gene is TRBJ1-5, the V gene TRBV6-5, with 8 bases aligning to TRBD1. J lost 5 bases, V lost 5 bases, and 5 bases had no gene match. The V gene's germline CDR1 is MNHEY and CDR2 SVGAGI. This CDR3 has 14 amino acids. The CDR3 protein is CASSPDRGDQPQHF. The DNA for the CDR3 is TGTGCCAGCAGTCCTGACAGGGGCGATCAGCCCCAGCATTTT.

This clone was seen only once. This chain joins TRBV7-2 and TRBJ2-7; 13 bases match TRBD2. Trimming removed 10 bases from V and 2 bases from J; junction bases left unmatched: 5. The germline V gene encodes CDR1 SGHTA and CDR2 FQGNSA. The CDR3 totals 14 residues. The CDR3 bases are TGTGCCATAAAAGGACTAGCGGGGGCCTACGAGCAGTACTTC. Translation: CAIKGLAGAYEQYF.

The CDR3 protein is CATSDAVPDTQYF. CDR3 coding DNA: TGTGCCACCAGTGATGCAGTGCCAGATACGCAGTATTTT. The V call is TRBV24-1, the J call TRBJ2-3; D gene ambiguous. Germline lookup yields CDR1 KGHDR and CDR2 SFDVKD. V lost 3 bases to trimming and J lost 4 bases, with 7 bases between them. There are 13 residues in the CDR3.